This T cell receptor beta chain stems from a study of sequential checkpoint blockade in melanoma. Study-wide background: Arm A got nivolumab then ipilimumab; arm B the reverse, 1:1. DNA from over 80 pretreatment tumor samples underwent TCRβ immunosequencing.

The repertoire was sequenced with immunoSEQ multiplex PCR; TCRdb's copy has only in-frame clones and lacks some. This table has 10,000 to 15,000 clones, 21% appearing once. The table lists this clone with a count of one. Sample treatment: randomized to nivolumab then ipilimumab (arm A) or the reverse (arm B). With 5 bases removed from V and 5 bases from J, the gap between germline ends came to 15 bases. The length of the CDR3 is 15 residues. From germline, CDR1 is LNHDA and CDR2 SQIVND (reference sequence). This material consisted of tumor tissue (inferred from file names), taken from a patient given nivolumab and ipilimumab in sequence. This clonotype was sampled from a human donor with melanoma. The genes are TRBV19 and TRBJ2-2, with D tentatively TRBD2 (7 bases). DNA of the CDR3: TGTGCCAGTAGTGGGTTCGGGGGGCAGACCGGGGAGCTGTTTTTT. Its translation is CASSGFGGQTGELFF.